Presented here are 25 T cell receptor beta chains from one specimen sequenced in a study of breast tumors, draining lymph nodes, adjacent tissues. TCRdb passed the multiplex PCR reads through MiXCR, listing each CDR3 protein once. The sample has about 200,000 distinct CDR3 sequences; roughly 31% are singletons. Samples came from axillary lymph nodes draining the breast cancer. The specimen sequenced was axillary lymph node tissue. These receptors came from a female donor with breast cancer. Some clones in this sample may be carry-over from other donors' samples.

Concerning this clonotype: Given a much more abundant clone one base away, this may be a read error. This chain links TRBV19 with TRBJ2-1; TRBD2 agrees at 10 bases. The CDR3 runs to 17 residues. Germline CDR1 is LNHDA and CDR2 is SQIVND (reference sequence). CDR3 DNA sequence: TGTGCCAGTAGTCCCCACTCCTCTAGCGGGAGTTGGAATGAGCAGTCCTTC. Residues: CASSPHSSSGSWNEQSF.

This clonotype was detected many times. The rearrangement uses TRBV20-1 and TRBJ2-7, with TRBD1 identical over 9 bases. The CDR3 covers 13 residues. J was trimmed by 1 base and V by 3 bases; bases with no gene match: 1. Germline V gene lookup returns CDR1 DFQATT and CDR2 SNEGSKA (reference sequence). The DNA for the CDR3 is TGCAGTGCTAGGGGGACAGGGTCCTACGAGCAGTACTTC. Translating gives CSARGTGSYEQYF.

For the CDR3, the DNA is TGTGCCAGCAGTGACGGGGGAGGGGCCAACGTCCTGACTTTC. Amino acids: CASSDGGGANVLTF. The chain links TRBV2 to TRBJ2-6; tentatively, D is TRBD2 (6 bases). The CDR3 is made up of 14 amino acids. From germline, CDR1 is SNHLY and CDR2 FYNNEI. Trimming left V 3 bases short and J 4 bases short, with 7 bases between.

V and J are TRBV7-9 and TRBJ1-4, with TRBD1 matching over 7 bases. From germline, CDR1 is SEHNR and CDR2 FQNEAQ (reference sequence). With 3 bases clipped from V and 6 bases from J, the junction kept 7 bases outside the gene matches. This CDR3 is built from 15 residues. CDR3: CASSLARQGDEKLFF. Here the CDR3 DNA reads TGTGCCAGCAGCTTGGCGAGACAGGGTGATGAAAAACTGTTTTTT.

This clonotype was detected many times. The chain uses TRBV3-1 and TRBJ2-5; D possibly matches TRBD1 or TRBD2 (5 bases each). The CDR3 is 15 residues long. Germline assignment: CDR1 LGHDT and CDR2 YNNKEL (reference sequence). V lost 7 bases to trimming and J lost 3 bases, with 18 bases between them. CDR3 region: CASTKELGVKETQYF. CDR3 nucleotide sequence: TGTGCCAGCACCAAAGAATTGGGGGTCAAAGAGACCCAGTACTTC.

In regard to this clonotype: A clone one base away is much larger, so this may be a read error. The chain carries TRBV5-6 and TRBJ2-5; 8 positions agree with TRBD2. The trim removed 7 bases at V and 1 base at J, leaving 9 bases unmatched. Germline values: CDR1 SGHDT, CDR2 YYEEEE. CDR3 size: 15 residues. In DNA, the CDR3 is TGTGCCAGCGGCTCCTTAGCGGGATCCCAAGAGACCCAGTACTTC. Translated, it gives CASGSLAGSQETQYF.

About this clonotype itself: Germline is not matched at one junction end, which may reflect a read error. The chain links TRBV27 to TRBJ2-1; TRBD2 is a possible D gene (5 bases). Germline CDR1 is MNHEY and CDR2 is SMNVEV (reference sequence). CDR3 length: 12 residues. In nucleotides, the CDR3 is TGTGCCAGCAGTTCCGAAGGCGGGCTATTGAAATTC. It encodes CASSSEGGLLKF.

A remark on this clonotype: A much larger clone sits a single nucleotide away, making a read error possible. The rearrangement joins TRBV20-1 to TRBJ1-5; the D is unclear. The CDR3 is made up of 16 amino acids. V gave up 0 bases and J gave up 2 bases, with 14 bases separating them. In germline, CDR1 is DFQATT, CDR2 SNEGSKA (reference sequence). The CDR3 DNA follows: TGCAGTGCTAGAGATAAGAGACGGGGAGGCAATCAGCCCCAGCATTTT. This sequence encodes CSARDKRRGGNQPQHF.

This clonotype was recorded at least ten times. J is TRBJ1-5 and V is TRBV6-5; D remains unclear. The germline V and J ends were trimmed by 0 bases and 6 bases, with 6 bases remaining between them. This CDR3 is built from 13 residues. The germline V gene has CDR1 MNHEY and CDR2 SVGAGI. The CDR3 coding sequence is TGTGCCAGCAGTTACTCGATTTTTCAGCCCCAGCATTTT. Amino acid sequence: CASSYSIFQPQHF.

This clonotype has ten or more counts. The chain links TRBV4-1 to TRBJ1-5; TRBD1 is a possible D gene (6 bases). V dropped 5 bases and J dropped 1 base, with 12 bases sitting between them. Germline-derived CDR1 and CDR2 are MGHRA and YSYEKL. This CDR3 is 15 amino acids long. CDR3 DNA: TGCGCCAGCAGCAAAAATACAGGGAGCAATCAGCCCCAGCATTTT. It translates to CASSKNTGSNQPQHF.

V and J are TRBV28 and TRBJ1-2, with unresolved D. The V gene's germline CDR1 is MDHEN and CDR2 SYDVKM. The CDR3 length is 12 residues. The ends were cut back, 5 bases at V and 4 bases at J, with 8 bases in the middle. DNA for the CDR3: TGTGCCAGCAGTCCTGGTTTCTATGGCTACACCTTC. It translates to CASSPGFYGYTF.

This clonotype was seen many times. The gene calls are TRBV20-1 and TRBJ2-1, with a weak D call TRBD2 (5 bases). The germline gives CDR1 DFQATT, CDR2 SNEGSKA (reference sequence). The length of the CDR3 is 14 residues. Trimming removed 2 bases at V and 9 bases at J, with 17 bases between. DNA for the CDR3: TGCAGTGCTAGACCCCAAACTAGTACCGGTGAGCAGTTCTTC. Amino acid sequence: CSARPQTSTGEQFF.

This clonotype was counted ten times or more. The V gene is TRBV6-6, the J gene TRBJ1-5; TRBD1 matches at 7 bases. This CDR3 has 17 residues. CDR1 MNHNY and CDR2 SVGAGI come from the germline V gene (reference sequence). The ends lost 2 bases at V and 2 bases at J; junction bases unmatched: 9. The CDR3 sequence is CASSYPRGGGGNQPQHF. CDR3 bases: TGTGCCAGCAGTTACCCCAGGGGGGGTGGTGGCAATCAGCCCCAGCATTTT.

Points on this clonotype: A junction boundary mismatches the germline segment, possibly from a read error. V is TRBV11-2 and J is TRBJ2-3; TRBD2 matches 12 bases. Germline CDR1 is SGHAT and CDR2 is FQNNGV. This CDR3 contains 20 residues. Here the CDR3 DNA reads TGTGCCAGCGGCTTAAATTTGTGGCCTAGCGGGGGGGGGACCACAGATACGCAGTATTTT. This codes for CASGLNLWPSGGGTTDTQYF.

This clonotype was recorded at least ten times. The chain links TRBV24-1 to TRBJ2-7; unclear D gene. V shed 0 bases and J shed 7 bases, with 9 bases lying between them. There are 13 residues in the CDR3. Germline V gene sequence: CDR1 KGHDR, CDR2 SFDVKD. CDR3 nucleotides: TGTGCCACCAGTGATTTGGGCAGCCAGGAGCAGTACTTC. Its protein is CATSDLGSQEQYF.

This clonotype was seen many times. V and J are TRBV7-9 and TRBJ2-2; D is possibly TRBD2 (6 bases). Looked up from germline, CDR1 is SEHNR and CDR2 is FQNEAQ (reference sequence). The length of the CDR3 is 16 residues. V shed 4 bases and J shed 0 bases, with 12 bases lying between them. In nucleotides, the CDR3 is TGTGCCAGCAGCTATCCGCGGGATTCGAACACCGGGGAGCTGTTTTTT. Protein sequence: CASSYPRDSNTGELFF.

Regarding this clonotype: The CDR3 end shows no conserved phenylalanine or tryptophan, and so a read error is likely. This rearrangement joins TRBV19 to TRBJ2-7, with D possibly TRBD2 on 6 matching bases. With 3 bases removed from V and 7 bases from J, the gap between germline ends came to 10 bases. The CDR3 contains 12 residues. Germline values: CDR1 LNHDA, CDR2 SQIVND (reference sequence). The DNA for the CDR3 is TGTGCCAGTAGTATGCGGGATGGGGAGCAGTACTCT. This encodes CASSMRDGEQYS.

In its sample, this clonotype was seen many times. The DNA of the CDR3 is TGTGCCAGCAGCTTTGGCAGTGAGCAGTTCTTC. It translates to CASSFGSEQFF. The V and J genes are TRBV5-8 and TRBJ2-1; no clear D. The CDR3 has 11 residues. The V end lost 2 bases, the J end lost 9 bases, and 6 bases lay between the germline ends. CDR1 SGHTS and CDR2 YDEGEE come from the germline V gene.

Note on this clonotype: A much larger clone lies a single base off, so this may be a read error. The chain uses TRBV9 and TRBJ2-1, with unresolved D. The CDR3 has 14 amino acids. Looked up from germline, CDR1 is SGDLS and CDR2 is YYNGEE. The CDR3 reads CASSDGMVYNERFF. The CDR3 DNA reads as TGTGCCAGCAGCGATGGGATGGTATACAATGAGCGGTTCTTC.

This clonotype showed up many times. This chain joins TRBV29-1 and TRBJ2-5; tentatively, D is TRBD2 (5 bases). Germline CDR1 is SQVTM and CDR2 is ANQGSEA. This CDR3 region has 12 residues. V shed 7 bases and J shed 5 bases, with 14 bases lying between them. The CDR3 DNA reads as TGCAGCGCAGGAGGAGTGGACGAGACCCAGTACTTC. Translating it yields CSAGGVDETQYF.

The rearrangement links TRBV20-1 to TRBJ2-5; TRBD2 agrees at 10 bases. The CDR3 length is 15 residues. Germline V gene sequence: CDR1 DFQATT, CDR2 SNEGSKA (reference sequence). With V trimmed by 3 bases and J by 7 bases, 11 bases remained unmatched. The CDR3 DNA follows: TGCAGTGCTAGTAGGCCTAGCGGGAGTAAGGGGACCCAGTACTTC. Amino acid sequence: CSASRPSGSKGTQYF.

This clonotype has at least ten counts. This chain joins TRBV20-1 and TRBJ2-7; 10 bases align to TRBD1. V gave up 6 bases and J gave up 7 bases; unmatched junction bases: 15. CDR3 size: 15 residues. Germline CDR1 and CDR2: DFQATT and SNEGSKA (reference sequence). CDR3: CSARRMGQGMGEQYF. CDR3 nucleotides: TGCAGTGCCAGGCGAATGGGACAGGGGATGGGAGAGCAGTACTTC.

There are a few counts of this clonotype. This chain links TRBV30 with TRBJ1-4; tentative D call: TRBD1 (6 bases). Germline values: CDR1 GTSNPN, CDR2 SVGIG (reference sequence). V was shortened by 0 bases and J by 0 bases, with 14 bases between the two germline ends. This CDR3 has 17 amino acids. The CDR3, as DNA: TGTGCCTGGAGTGTACGCGGGGGGCTTCCAACTAATGAAAAACTGTTTTTT. This codes for CAWSVRGGLPTNEKLFF.

The table lists this clonotype with a few counts. This chain joins TRBV28 and TRBJ1-2; TRBD1 matches 8 bases. Trimming removed 1 base from V and 6 bases from J; junction bases left unmatched: 7. The germline CDR1 and CDR2 sequences are MDHEN and SYDVKM. The CDR3 extends over 15 amino acids. CDR3 sequence: CASSLYLGQGNGYTF. The CDR3 coding sequence is TGTGCCAGCAGTTTATACCTAGGACAGGGAAATGGCTACACCTTC.

This clonotype was found many times. The chain uses TRBV20-1 and TRBJ2-1; TRBD2 matches at 10 bases. Germline lookup yields CDR1 DFQATT and CDR2 SNEGSKA (reference sequence). J lost 5 bases, V lost 2 bases, and 12 bases had no gene match. The CDR3 loop spans 17 amino acids. This chain's CDR3 is CSARTPTLAGENNEQFF. CDR3 DNA sequence: TGCAGTGCTAGAACCCCTACCCTAGCGGGGGAGAACAATGAGCAGTTCTTC.